A single sample gave rise to the 27 T cell receptor beta chains below, sequenced in a study of shared clonotypes between healthy human individuals. Sequencing used immunoSEQ multiplex PCR; TCRdb keeps in-frame clones, though not all of them. The data contain approximately 2.1 million clones, 85% to 95% of them singletons. The sample was naive CD4+ T cells from PBMCs. Subset defined: CD45RA+ positively selected. These receptors were obtained from a man between 18 and 29 years old in good health. Some clones in this sample may be carry-over from other donors' samples.

The chain combines TRBV2 with TRBJ2-7; TRBD1 matches at 12 bases. V shed 9 bases and J 0 bases; nucleotides not matched to a gene: 9. This CDR3 region has 16 residues. From germline, CDR1 is SNHLY and CDR2 FYNNEI. The CDR3 sequence is CASLRGQGALSYEQYF. The CDR3 nucleotides are TGTGCCAGTCTGAGGGGACAGGGGGCCCTCTCCTACGAGCAGTACTTC.

This clone was detected once. The chain joins TRBV5-1 to TRBJ1-1; perhaps TRBD1 as D (5 bases). The ends were cut back, 7 bases at V and 4 bases at J, with 20 bases in the middle. The CDR3 loop spans 15 amino acids. From germline, CDR1 is SGHRS and CDR2 YFSETQ. The CDR3 is CASCEGSGGGTEAFF. For the CDR3, the DNA is TGCGCCAGCTGCGAAGGATCTGGCGGGGGCACTGAAGCTTTCTTT.

V and J are TRBV7-9 and TRBJ2-1; D is ambiguous. V dropped 2 bases and J dropped 7 bases, with 6 bases sitting between them. The germline V gene has CDR1 SEHNR and CDR2 FQNEAQ (reference sequence). The CDR3 covers 12 residues. CDR3 protein: CASSLLTNEQFF. CDR3 nucleotides: TGTGCCAGCAGCTTATTAACAAATGAGCAGTTCTTC.

This clone turned up a few times. The rearrangement joins TRBV2 to TRBJ1-1; no definite D call. Germline assignment: CDR1 SNHLY and CDR2 FYNNEI. The CDR3 runs to 13 residues. The V end lost 4 bases, the J end lost 1 base, and 7 bases lay between the germline ends. For the CDR3, the DNA is TGTGCCAGCAGTGTTGCGGAGAACACTGAAGCTTTCTTT. This encodes CASSVAENTEAFF.

This chain uses TRBV5-4 with TRBJ2-3, with 14 bases aligning to TRBD2. Germline values: CDR1 SGHNT, CDR2 YYREEE (reference sequence). V gave up 4 bases and J gave up 1 base; unmatched junction bases: 5. This CDR3 region has 17 residues. The CDR3 sequence: CASSIGGLAGGTDTQYF. The CDR3 DNA is TGTGCCAGCAGCATAGGGGGACTAGCGGGAGGCACAGATACGCAGTATTTT.

This clone was observed a handful of times. The V call is TRBV5-8, the J call TRBJ2-1, with 12 bases aligning to TRBD2. CDR1 SGHTS and CDR2 YDEGEE come from the germline V gene. This CDR3 has 15 amino acids. V gave up 0 bases and J gave up 6 bases; unmatched junction bases: 1. CDR3: CASSLGLAGVNEQFF. The CDR3 nucleotides read TGTGCCAGCAGCTTGGGACTAGCGGGAGTCAATGAGCAGTTCTTC.

This clone was seen once. This chain uses TRBV11-2 with TRBJ1-1; D unresolved. Germline V gene data show CDR1 as SGHAT and CDR2 as FQNNGV. V lost 3 bases and J lost 0, with 8 bases in between. CDR3 size: 14 residues. The CDR3 loop reads CASSFRRMNTEAFF. The CDR3 coding sequence is TGTGCCAGCAGCTTCAGGAGGATGAACACTGAAGCTTTCTTT.

This clone was seen only once. The chain links TRBV11-1 to TRBJ2-5; D is perhaps TRBD1 (6 bases). Per germline, CDR1 SGHAT and CDR2 FQDESV (reference sequence). V was cut by 5 bases and J by 1 base, with 8 bases left in between. This CDR3 spans 13 amino acids. Here the CDR3 DNA reads TGTGCCAGCAGCCGGACAGTCCAAGAGACCCAGTACTTC. This gives the protein CASSRTVQETQYF.

The chain is built from TRBV19 and TRBJ2-2; 11 bases match TRBD2. CDR1 is LNHDA, CDR2 SQIVND, per germline (reference sequence). V shed 6 bases and J 6 bases; nucleotides not matched to a gene: 12. The CDR3 loop spans 17 amino acids. CDR3: CASRIHAPLAGAGELFF. CDR3 DNA sequence: TGTGCCAGTAGGATCCACGCACCACTAGCGGGAGCCGGGGAGCTGTTTTTT.

The V and J genes are TRBV9 and TRBJ1-2; 7 positions match TRBD1. The junction had 18 bases not matched to a gene; V was cut back by 9 bases and J by 7 bases. CDR1 and CDR2 (germline): SGDLS, YYNGEE. This CDR3 is built from 15 residues. The CDR3 protein is CATCSSPGQAVGYTF. DNA of the CDR3: TGTGCCACCTGTAGTTCTCCCGGACAGGCAGTTGGCTACACCTTC.

CDR3 DNA: TGTGCCAGCAGCTCCACAGATACGCAGTATTTT. This codes for CASSSTDTQYF. This chain joins TRBV5-8 and TRBJ2-3, with no clear D. V lost 3 bases to trimming and J lost 2 bases, with 1 base between them. The CDR3 contains 11 residues. The germline gives CDR1 SGHTS, CDR2 YDEGEE.

With regard to this clone: This sample includes further DNA sequences coding for the same CDR3. The gene calls are TRBV14 and TRBJ1-4; no definite D call. Per germline, CDR1 SGHDN and CDR2 FVKESK. V lost 1 base, J lost 4 bases, and 1 base lay in between. The CDR3 sequence is 12 residues long. The CDR3 nucleotides are TGTGCCAGCAGCCAAGTTAATGAAAAACTGTTTTTT. Translating gives CASSQVNEKLFF.

The V and J genes are TRBV4-1 and TRBJ1-2; 7 nucleotides align to TRBD1. The CDR3 has 17 residues. Germline-derived CDR1 and CDR2 are MGHRA and YSYEKL. Trimming at V came to 3 bases and at J to 4 bases, leaving 14 bases not matched to a gene. CDR3 nucleotide sequence: TGCGCCAGCAGCCATACCTTTTCAGGGGGACACACCTATGGCTACACCTTC. Encoded protein: CASSHTFSGGHTYGYTF.

The chain links TRBV29-1 to TRBJ1-5; D is possibly TRBD1 (6 bases). V dropped 7 bases and J dropped 9 bases, with 16 bases sitting between them. Germline CDR1 is SQVTM and CDR2 is ANQGSEA. The CDR3 loop spans 12 amino acids. The CDR3 protein is CSGPRQAVPQHF. CDR3 nucleotide sequence: TGCAGCGGCCCCCGACAGGCGGTGCCCCAGCATTTT.

The rearrangement joins TRBV4-2 to TRBJ1-1; no clear D. The CDR3 has 15 amino acids. Germline CDR1 reads LGHNA; CDR2 reads YNFKEQ. V was pared by 0 bases and J by 2 bases, with 10 bases between. As DNA, the CDR3 is TGTGCCAGCAGCCAAGATTACGAGCCAAACACTGAAGCTTTCTTT. Protein: CASSQDYEPNTEAFF.

V gene TRBV7-3 combines with J gene TRBJ2-3; 8 bases fit TRBD2. Germline values: CDR1 SGHTA, CDR2 FQGTGA. With 5 bases clipped from V and 5 bases from J, the junction kept 6 bases outside the gene matches. The CDR3 has 14 residues. The CDR3 region is CASSPGLAVDTQYF. In nucleotides, the CDR3 is TGTGCCAGCAGCCCAGGACTAGCCGTAGATACGCAGTATTTT.

The chain recombines TRBV6-6 with TRBJ1-1; 7 bases match TRBD1. This CDR3 has 13 residues. Germline CDR1 is MNHNY and CDR2 is SVGAGI (reference sequence). The junction had 2 bases not matched to a gene; V was cut back by 2 bases and J by 5 bases. CDR3 amino acids: CASSYQGGTEAFF. In DNA, the CDR3 is TGTGCCAGCAGTTACCAGGGGGGGACTGAAGCTTTCTTT.

The chain uses TRBV28 and TRBJ1-5, with D perhaps matching TRBD1 (6 bases). This CDR3 is built from 12 residues. The ends were cut back, 7 bases at V and 9 bases at J, with 13 bases in the middle. Germline loops: CDR1 MDHEN, CDR2 SYDVKM. CDR3 region: CASTGVMRPQHF. The CDR3 nucleotides read TGTGCCAGCACAGGGGTTATGCGGCCCCAGCATTTT.

This clone was seen just once. The V gene is TRBV5-1, the J gene TRBJ2-3, with 7 bases aligning to TRBD2. Trimming took 5 bases from V and 0 from J; bases not matched to a gene: 6. The CDR3 has 15 residues. CDR1 and CDR2 (germline): SGHRS, YFSETQ. CDR3 sequence (DNA): TGCGCCAGCAGTAAAGCGGGACCCAGCACAGATACGCAGTATTTT. Residues: CASSKAGPSTDTQYF. The variable domain in full, with the rest retrieved from reference TRBV5-1 and TRBJ2-3, is KAGVTQTPRYLIKTRGQQVTLSCSPISGHRSVSWYQQTPGQGLQFLFEYFSETQRNKGNFPGRFSGRQFSNSRSEMNVSTLELGDSALYLCASSKAGPSTDTQYFGPGTRLTVL.

As for this clone: Additional DNA sequences in this sample encode the identical CDR3. The rearrangement joins TRBV9 to TRBJ1-2; D is ambiguous. Trimming took off 7 bases at V and 2 bases at J, with 6 bases between the two ends. CDR1 is SGDLS, CDR2 YYNGEE, per germline. The CDR3 is made up of 11 amino acids. The CDR3, as DNA: TGTGCCAGCGGGGTGAACTATGGCTACACCTTC. It yields the protein CASGVNYGYTF.

V is TRBV19 and J is TRBJ1-2; D unclear. Germline assignment: CDR1 LNHDA and CDR2 SQIVND (reference sequence). This CDR3 spans 15 amino acids. V was shortened by 8 bases and J by 0 bases, with 16 bases between the two germline ends. The CDR3 DNA reads TGTGCCAGTCACAAAGGTGGATACTCTAACTATGGCTACACCTTC. Translation: CASHKGGYSNYGYTF. Drawing the rest from reference TRBV19 and TRBJ1-2, the complete variable domain is DGGITQSPKYLFRKEGQNVTLSCEQNLNHDAMYWYRQDPGQGLRLIYYSQIVNDFQKGDIAEGYSVSREKKESFPLTVTSAQKNPTAFYLCASHKGGYSNYGYTFGSGTRLTVV.

V gene TRBV18 combines with J gene TRBJ1-2, with 8 nucleotides matching TRBD1. Germline V lookup: CDR1 KGHSH, CDR2 LQKENI. This CDR3 region has 16 residues. J was trimmed by 4 bases and V by 2 bases; bases with no gene match: 9. The CDR3 DNA reads as TGTGCCAGCTCACCAGCGACAGGGGAGGCTCTCTATGGCTACACCTTC. Its translation is CASSPATGEALYGYTF. The variable domain in full, with the rest retrieved from reference TRBV18 and TRBJ1-2, is NAGVMQNPRHLVRRRGQEARLRCSPMKGHSHVYWYRQLPEEGLKFMVYLQKENIIDESGMPKERFSAEFPKEGPSILRIQQVVRGDSAAYFCASSPATGEALYGYTFGSGTRLTVV.

This clone was observed a few times. The V gene is TRBV30, the J gene TRBJ1-5; D is unclear. The CDR3 consists of 15 residues. The germline CDR1 and CDR2 sequences are GTSNPN and SVGIG (reference sequence). V was clipped by 0 bases and J by 5 bases, with 14 bases between them. CDR3 in amino acids: CAWSVKGWGDQPQHF. The DNA of the CDR3 is TGTGCCTGGAGTGTAAAGGGATGGGGAGATCAGCCCCAGCATTTT.

V usage is TRBV7-9 and J usage is TRBJ1-3, with D maybe TRBD1 (6 bases). Per germline, CDR1 SEHNR and CDR2 FQNEAQ (reference sequence). V lost 5 bases and J 0 bases, leaving 20 bases between the germline ends. The CDR3 consists of 18 residues. In nucleotides, the CDR3 is TGTGCCAGCAGCCCCCTTCGAACCCGGACAGACTCTGGAAACACCATATATTTT. Translating gives CASSPLRTRTDSGNTIYF.

This chain joins TRBV4-2 and TRBJ2-3, with TRBD2 identical over 8 bases. In germline, CDR1 is LGHNA, CDR2 YNFKEQ. CDR3 length equals 17 residues. V lost 5 bases and J lost 0; bases outside the gene matches: 10. This chain's CDR3 is CASSARLLAASTDTQYF. The CDR3 coding sequence is TGTGCCAGCAGCGCCCGGTTACTAGCGGCTAGCACAGATACGCAGTATTTT.

The rearrangement links TRBV4-3 to TRBJ2-3; D uncertain. V lost 4 bases and J 1 base, leaving 6 bases between the germline ends. Looked up from germline, CDR1 is LGHNA and CDR2 is YSLEER. The CDR3 loop spans 13 amino acids. CDR3 protein: CASSREGTDTQYF. The CDR3 region has the DNA TGCGCCAGCAGCCGAGAGGGCACAGATACGCAGTATTTT.

The chain joins TRBV29-1 to TRBJ1-2; D uncertain. CDR1 SQVTM and CDR2 ANQGSEA come from the germline V gene. The CDR3 contains 12 residues. V was shortened by 5 bases and J by 8 bases, with 15 bases between the two germline ends. For the CDR3, the DNA is TGCAGCGTTCAAAGGCCAGTCGGAGGCTACACCTTC. Its protein is CSVQRPVGGYTF.